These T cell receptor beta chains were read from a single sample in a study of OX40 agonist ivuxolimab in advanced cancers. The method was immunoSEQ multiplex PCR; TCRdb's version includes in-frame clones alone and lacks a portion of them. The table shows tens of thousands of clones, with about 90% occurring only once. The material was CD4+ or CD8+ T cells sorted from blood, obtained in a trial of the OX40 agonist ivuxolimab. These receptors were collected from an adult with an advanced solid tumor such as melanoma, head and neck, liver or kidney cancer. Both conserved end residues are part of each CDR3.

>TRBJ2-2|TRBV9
CASRDDVGELFF
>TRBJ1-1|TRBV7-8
CASSFILRQGNTEAFF
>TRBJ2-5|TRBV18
CASSPTGRETQYF
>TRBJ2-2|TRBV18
CASSPLRTGGAGGSPGELFF
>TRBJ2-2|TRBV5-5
CASSLRGGTGELFF
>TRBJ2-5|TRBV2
CASTRQGIETQYF
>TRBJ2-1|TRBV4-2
CASSQTDEQFF
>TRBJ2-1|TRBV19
CASSPGLAVNNEQFF
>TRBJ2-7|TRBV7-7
CASSSKQGWEQYF
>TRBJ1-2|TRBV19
CASSISSGSLYGYTF
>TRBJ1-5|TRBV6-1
CASSDGRVRRSQPQHF
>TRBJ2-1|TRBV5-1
CASSPAGPTSGNEQFF
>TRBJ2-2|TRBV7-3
CASSLKPRQGRTGELFF
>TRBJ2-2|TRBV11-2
CASSLVAGATGELFF
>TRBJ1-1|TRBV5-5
CASSLGALNTEAFF
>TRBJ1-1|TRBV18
CATRTGTSNTEAFF
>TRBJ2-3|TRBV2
CASTGSYLTDTQYF
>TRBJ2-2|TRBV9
CASSVGGTNTGELFF
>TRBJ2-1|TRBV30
CAWSGLPILNEQFF
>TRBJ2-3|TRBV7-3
CASRPREDPTDTQYF
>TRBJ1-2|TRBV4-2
CASSSSHAGIYGYTF
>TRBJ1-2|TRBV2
CASQEDRDGYGYTF
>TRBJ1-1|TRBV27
CANPRPFQGTGKSEAFF
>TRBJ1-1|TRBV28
CASSLGATEAFF
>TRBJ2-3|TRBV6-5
CASSYLRGGQDTQYF
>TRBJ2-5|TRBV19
CASSIGLAAPQETQYF
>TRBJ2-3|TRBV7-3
CASTPGGGRADTQYF
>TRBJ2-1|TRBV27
CASSYPPLSSGRGNEQFF
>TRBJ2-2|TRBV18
CASSRRTSPKAGELFF
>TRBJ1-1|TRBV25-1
CASSVTANTEAFF
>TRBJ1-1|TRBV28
CASSSGQGNTEAFF
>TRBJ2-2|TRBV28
CASSLRGELFF
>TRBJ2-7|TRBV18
CASSPLGLAGVTREQYF
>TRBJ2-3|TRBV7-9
CASSLRDTQYF
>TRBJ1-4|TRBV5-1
CASRDRGEEKLFF
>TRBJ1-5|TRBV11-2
CASSRSNVRNQPQHF
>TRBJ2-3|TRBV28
CASSLLRALSTDTQYF
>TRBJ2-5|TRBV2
CAVGAGRQETQYF
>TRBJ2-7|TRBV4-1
CASSQPNRGRYEQYF
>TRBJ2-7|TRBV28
CASRKWTDASDEQYF
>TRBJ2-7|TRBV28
CASSSGHYYEQYF
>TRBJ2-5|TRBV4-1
CASSQDPPAGVLETQYF
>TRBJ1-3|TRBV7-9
CASSPQGRSSGNTIYF
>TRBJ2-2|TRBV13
CASSFGQAGGELFF
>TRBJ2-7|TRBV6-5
CASSYLGRSYEQYF
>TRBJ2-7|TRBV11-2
CASSLEQAFSYEQYF
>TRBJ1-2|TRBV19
CASMVVGQPNQYNYGYTF
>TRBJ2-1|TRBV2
CASSEDRTSYNEQFF
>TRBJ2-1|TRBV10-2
CASSTGTSEQFF
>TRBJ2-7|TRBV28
CASSQLLYEQYF
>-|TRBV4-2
CASSQGPTTSYEQYF
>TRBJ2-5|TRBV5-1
CASSPRGAGHQETQYF
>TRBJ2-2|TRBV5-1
CASSNRDRRTGELFF
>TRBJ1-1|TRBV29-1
CSVEHQAGGGTEAFF
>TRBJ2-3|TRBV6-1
CASSEEITGWATDTQYF
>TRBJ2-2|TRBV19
CASRLSAGELFF
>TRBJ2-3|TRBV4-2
CASSQILGTDTQYF
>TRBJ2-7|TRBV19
CASSILGQGREQYF
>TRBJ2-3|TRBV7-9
CASNPTSGRARTDTQYF